Below, one T cell receptor (beta chain) is given with its context. The source of the sample is a study of T cell changes during pregnancy in multiple sclerosis. Method: immunoSEQ multiplex PCR; TCRdb's copy keeps in-frame clones and lacks some. Among 15,000 to 25,000 clones listed, roughly nine tenths were seen once. The sequence was obtained from a female donor in good health, enrolled as a control in a pregnancy study. The input for sequencing was CD8+ T cells from peripheral blood mononuclear cells, taken in the third trimester of pregnancy.

CDR3: CASSIMMEGNQPQHF. CDR3 bases: TGTGCCAGTAGTATTATGATGGAGGGTAATCAGCCCCAGCATTTT. The genes are TRBV19 and TRBJ1-5; no clear D gene. CDR3 length equals 15 residues. Trimming cost V 3 bases and J 4 bases, with 13 bases left between them. Looked up from germline, CDR1 is LNHDA and CDR2 is SQIVND (reference sequence).